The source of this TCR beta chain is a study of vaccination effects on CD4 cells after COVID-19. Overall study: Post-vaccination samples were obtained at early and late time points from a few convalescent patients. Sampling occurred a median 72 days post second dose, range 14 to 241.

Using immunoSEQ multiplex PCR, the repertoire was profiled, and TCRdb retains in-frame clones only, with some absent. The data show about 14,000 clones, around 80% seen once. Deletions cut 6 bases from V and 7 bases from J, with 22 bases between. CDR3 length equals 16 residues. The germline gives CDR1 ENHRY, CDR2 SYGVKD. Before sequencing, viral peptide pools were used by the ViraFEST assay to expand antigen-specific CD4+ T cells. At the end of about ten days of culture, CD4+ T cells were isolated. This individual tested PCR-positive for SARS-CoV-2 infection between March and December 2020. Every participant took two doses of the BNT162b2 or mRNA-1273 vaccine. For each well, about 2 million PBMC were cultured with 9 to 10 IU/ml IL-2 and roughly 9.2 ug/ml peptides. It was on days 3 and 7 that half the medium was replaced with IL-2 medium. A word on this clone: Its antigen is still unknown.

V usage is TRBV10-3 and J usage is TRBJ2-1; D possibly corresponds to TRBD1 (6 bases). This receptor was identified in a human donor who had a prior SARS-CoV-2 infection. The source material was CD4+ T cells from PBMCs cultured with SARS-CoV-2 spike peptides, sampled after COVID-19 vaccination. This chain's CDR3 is CAISAIVGASLNEQFF. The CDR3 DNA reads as TGTGCCATCAGCGCAATTGTGGGGGCCTCCTTAAATGAGCAGTTCTTC.